The 22 T cell receptor beta chains below all came from one sample that was sequenced in a study of neurological immune-mediated disorders. TCRdb reanalysed the 5' RACE reads using MiXCR and keeps one entry per CDR3 protein. The table includes approximately 100,000 distinct CDR3 sequences, roughly 4% detected once. What was sequenced was PBMCs. These receptors were obtained from a young woman with multiple sclerosis.

Ten or more counts support this clonotype. The chain combines TRBV4-3 with TRBJ2-3; a weak D match, TRBD2 (6 bases). From germline, CDR1 is LGHNA and CDR2 YSLEER. V lost 1 base to trimming and J lost 0 bases, with 11 bases between them. This CDR3 has 16 residues. The CDR3 loop is CASSQAIAASTDTQYF. DNA for the CDR3: TGCGCCAGCAGCCAAGCCATAGCGGCTAGCACAGATACGCAGTATTTT.

The sample holds many counts of this clonotype. The chain combines TRBV7-6 with TRBJ2-3, with D possibly TRBD1 on 6 matching bases. The CDR3 is 14 amino acids. Trimming stripped 0 bases from V and 4 bases from J, with 8 bases between. In germline, CDR1 is SGHVS, CDR2 FNYEAQ. CDR3 nucleotides: TGTGCCAGCAGCTTAGCGTCAGGGGCAGATACGCAGTATTTT. Translation gives CASSLASGADTQYF.

This clonotype was found many times. The chain carries TRBV12-3 or TRBV12-4 and TRBJ1-3; D unresolved. The CDR3 extends over 14 amino acids. V was pared by 5 bases and J by 3 bases, with 11 bases between. CDR3 sequence: CASSGGVGGNTIYF. The CDR3 DNA is TGTGCCAGCAGTGGTGGGGTTGGTGGAAACACCATATATTTT.

There are many counts of this clonotype. V gene TRBV6-2 or TRBV6-3 combines with J gene TRBJ2-1; no firm D call. V was cut by 9 bases and J by 6 bases, with 18 bases left in between. CDR1 is MNHEY and CDR2 is SVGEGT in the germline V gene. The CDR3 runs 14 residues. Here the CDR3 DNA reads TGTGCCAGTTCGTCGGATAGGGAACTCAATGAGCAGTTCTTC. It translates to CASSSDRELNEQFF.

The rearrangement links TRBV5-1 to TRBJ2-7; 8 bases agree with TRBD1. Germline trimming cut 2 bases from V and 3 bases from J; bases unmatched to any gene: 4. From germline, CDR1 is SGHRS and CDR2 YFSETQ. CDR3 size: 14 residues. As DNA, the CDR3 is TGCGCCAGCAGCTTTGGACAGGGATTCTACGAGCAGTACTTC. Amino acid sequence: CASSFGQGFYEQYF. The full variable domain, completed using reference TRBV5-1 and TRBJ2-7, is KAGVTQTPRYLIKTRGQQVTLSCSPISGHRSVSWYQQTPGQGLQFLFEYFSETQRNKGNFPGRFSGRQFSNSRSEMNVSTLELGDSALYLCASSFGQGFYEQYFGPGTRLTVT.

This clonotype was detected only a few times. Just one base apart from a much larger clone, this may be a read error. The J gene is TRBJ1-2, the V gene TRBV6-5; a weak D match, TRBD1 (6 bases). This CDR3 comprises 14 residues. The V gene's germline CDR1 is MNHEY and CDR2 SVGAGI. The V and J ends lost 2 bases and 1 base respectively, with 8 bases between them. CDR3 amino acids: CASSYDRFNYGYTF. The CDR3 DNA sequence: TGTGCCAGCAGTTACGACAGGTTTAACTATGGCTACACCTTC.

At least ten counts were recorded for this clonotype. The V and J genes are TRBV28 and TRBJ1-1; TRBD1 matches 12 bases. With V trimmed by 6 bases and J by 5 bases, 10 bases remained unmatched. Looked up from germline, CDR1 is MDHEN and CDR2 is SYDVKM. The CDR3 length is 16 residues. In DNA, the CDR3 is TGTGCCAGCAGACCCGGGACAGGGGGCAGTCGGACTGAAGCTTTCTTT. Amino acids: CASRPGTGGSRTEAFF. Supplemented by reference TRBV28 and TRBJ1-1, the full variable domain reads DVKVTQSSRYLVKRTGEKVFLECVQDMDHENMFWYRQDPGLGLRLIYFSYDVKMKEKGDIPEGYSVSREKKERFSLILESASTNQTSMYLCASRPGTGGSRTEAFFGQGTRLTVV.

At least ten counts were recorded for this clonotype. This sequence joins TRBV7-2 and TRBJ2-1; unclear D gene. The germline V gene encodes CDR1 SGHTA and CDR2 FQGNSA. Trimming shortened V by 8 bases and J by 4 bases, and 15 bases separated the two germline ends. This CDR3 is 14 amino acids long. The CDR3 region is CASPLAGTYNEQFF. CDR3 sequence (DNA): TGTGCCAGCCCCTTAGCAGGCACTTACAATGAGCAGTTCTTC.

This clonotype was counted many times. The chain carries TRBV5-5 and TRBJ2-7; D may be TRBD2 (6 bases). V lost 4 bases to trimming and J lost 7 bases, with 24 bases between them. In germline, CDR1 is SGHKS, CDR2 YYEKEE (reference sequence). CDR3 length: 16 residues. The CDR3 sequence: CASSQHLKEGAGEQYF. For the CDR3, the DNA is TGTGCCAGCAGCCAGCATTTAAAGGAGGGCGCCGGTGAGCAGTACTTC.

This clonotype was seen many times. The J gene is TRBJ2-1, the V gene TRBV6-5; perhaps TRBD1 as D (5 bases). The V gene's germline CDR1 is MNHEY and CDR2 SVGAGI. CDR3 size: 11 residues. Trimming removed 8 bases from V and 8 bases from J, with 10 bases in between. CDR3 protein: CASSQGDEQFF. The CDR3 DNA reads TGTGCCAGCTCCCAGGGCGATGAGCAGTTCTTC.

In its sample, this clonotype was seen a few times. The genes are TRBV5-1 and TRBJ2-7, with 7 bases fitting TRBD1. CDR3 size: 13 residues. V shed 5 bases, J shed 2 bases, and the junction held 4 bases outside the gene matches. Per the germline V gene, CDR1 is SGHRS and CDR2 is YFSETQ. In DNA form, the CDR3 reads TGCGCCAGCAGGGCGACAGGGACCTACGAGCAGTACTTC. Translating gives CASRATGTYEQYF.

This clonotype was counted at least ten times. The genes are TRBV7-6 and TRBJ1-6; no reliable D call. V lost 3 bases to trimming and J lost 7 bases, with 10 bases between them. The CDR3 has 14 residues. Germline assignment: CDR1 SGHVS and CDR2 FNYEAQ. The CDR3 sequence is CASSLEGENSPLHF. The CDR3 bases are TGTGCCAGCAGCTTGGAGGGAGAGAATTCACCCCTCCACTTT.

V gene TRBV20-1 combines with J gene TRBJ1-1; unclear D gene. CDR3 length equals 14 residues. Germline V lookup: CDR1 DFQATT, CDR2 SNEGSKA (reference sequence). As DNA, the CDR3 is TGCAGCGCCGATACCCAAGGTCCCAAAACTGAAGCTTTCTTT. Translating gives CSADTQGPKTEAFF.

The sample holds many counts of this clonotype. The chain combines TRBV20-1 with TRBJ2-7, with 9 bases matching TRBD1. The V gene's germline CDR1 is DFQATT and CDR2 SNEGSKA (reference sequence). J was trimmed by 7 bases and V by 1 base; bases with no gene match: 11. The CDR3 covers 15 residues. Here the CDR3 reads CSARAGTGWYNEQYF. The CDR3 bases are TGCAGTGCTAGAGCCGGGACAGGGTGGTATAATGAGCAGTACTTC.

This clonotype has ten or more counts. The CDR3 here is CASSMGTASGNEQFF. The DNA for the CDR3 is TGCGCCAGCAGCATGGGGACCGCTTCAGGCAATGAGCAGTTCTTC. This chain links TRBV5-1 with TRBJ2-1; the D call may be TRBD1 or TRBD2 (5 bases each). Trimming took off 4 bases at V and 6 bases at J, with 17 bases between the two ends. This CDR3 is 15 amino acids long. Germline V gives CDR1 SGHRS, CDR2 YFSETQ.

In this sample, this clonotype turned up many times. V and J are TRBV5-5 and TRBJ2-2; 8 bases match TRBD1. The CDR3 totals 14 residues. J lost 4 bases, V lost 5 bases, and 4 bases had no gene match. Germline CDR1 and CDR2: SGHKS and YYEKEE (reference sequence). Here the CDR3 DNA reads TGTGCCAGCAGTCTTACAGGGGGCACCGGGGAGCTGTTTTTT. Translating it yields CASSLTGGTGELFF.

This clonotype was seen at least ten times. The chain carries TRBV25-1 and TRBJ1-2; D remains unclear. The CDR3 has 13 residues. Germline lookup yields CDR1 MGHDK and CDR2 SYGVNS. V lost 6 bases and J lost 0, with 8 bases in between. This CDR3 is CASSLTANYGYTF. For the CDR3, the DNA is TGTGCCAGCAGCCTTACAGCTAACTATGGCTACACCTTC.

This clonotype was counted at least ten times. The chain joins TRBV18 to TRBJ2-2; TRBD1 might be the D (5 bases). The V gene lost 5 bases and the J gene lost 6 bases, with 13 bases spanning the gap. The CDR3 loop spans 14 amino acids. CDR1 KGHSH and CDR2 LQKENI come from the germline V gene. CDR3 sequence: CASSTSGIPGELFF. The CDR3, as DNA: TGTGCCAGCTCAACTTCAGGGATCCCCGGGGAGCTGTTTTTT.

The sample holds many counts of this clonotype. This rearrangement joins TRBV4-3 to TRBJ2-7; no clear D. In germline, CDR1 is LGHNA, CDR2 YSLEER. With 1 base removed from V and 4 bases from J, the gap between germline ends came to 5 bases. The CDR3 runs 12 residues. CDR3 sequence: CASSQGSYEQYF. As DNA, the CDR3 is TGCGCCAGCAGCCAAGGCTCGTACGAGCAGTACTTC.

V gene TRBV5-1 combines with J gene TRBJ1-2; 12 bases match TRBD1. This CDR3 is 15 amino acids long. With 2 bases clipped from V and 8 bases from J, the junction kept 7 bases outside the gene matches. Germline assignment: CDR1 SGHRS and CDR2 YFSETQ. The CDR3 sequence is CASSFTTGTGGGYTF. In DNA form, the CDR3 reads TGCGCCAGCAGCTTTACGACAGGGACAGGGGGCGGCTACACCTTC. Full variable domain (rest looked up from reference TRBV5-1 and TRBJ1-2): KAGVTQTPRYLIKTRGQQVTLSCSPISGHRSVSWYQQTPGQGLQFLFEYFSETQRNKGNFPGRFSGRQFSNSRSEMNVSTLELGDSALYLCASSFTTGTGGGYTFGSGTRLTVV.

Worth noting for this clonotype: This clone may be a read error of a much larger clone one base away. This chain connects TRBV6-4 to TRBJ1-4, with D tentatively TRBD1 (5 bases). The V and J ends lost 11 bases and 8 bases respectively, with 21 bases between them. CDR1 is MRHNA and CDR2 is SNTAGT in the germline V gene. The CDR3 loop spans 14 amino acids. CDR3 residues: CAAQYRQGREKLFF. In DNA form, the CDR3 reads TGTGCCGCACAATATCGGCAGGGCAGGGAAAAACTGTTTTTT.

At least ten counts were recorded for this clonotype. V usage is TRBV7-8 and J usage is TRBJ2-3; D possibly matches TRBD1 or TRBD2 (5 bases each). This CDR3 contains 15 residues. V lost 2 bases and J lost 5, with 14 bases in between. Germline V gives CDR1 SGHVS, CDR2 FQNEAQ. CDR3: CASSLSQGEVDTQYF. CDR3 coding DNA: TGTGCCAGCAGCTTAAGCCAGGGAGAGGTAGATACGCAGTATTTT. The entire variable domain, with the rest obtained from reference TRBV7-8 and TRBJ2-3, is as follows: GAGVSQSPRYKVAKRGQDVALRCDPISGHVSLFWYQQALGQGPEFLTYFQNEAQLDKSGLPSDRFFAERPEGSVSTLKIQRTQQEDSAVYLCASSLSQGEVDTQYFGPGTRLTVL.